Below, 30 T cell receptor beta chains from the same sample are listed, as sequenced in a study of human T cells and chemical hapten exposure. MiXCR, applied by TCRdb to the RACE reads, yields one record per CDR3 protein. The sample holds about 300,000 distinct CDR3 sequences; roughly 6% are singletons and the top ten take about 8.2%. Time point of the sample: pre-sensitization, week 0. The treatment here: therapeutic diphenylcyclopropenone sensitization with weekly scalp DPC. The sample here was whole blood, taken in connection with sensitization to the hapten diphenylcyclopropenone (DPC). The origin of the receptors is a young woman with alopecia areata. Some clones in this sample may be carry-over from other donors' samples.

At least ten counts were recorded for this clonotype. This chain links TRBV6-2 or TRBV6-3 with TRBJ2-5; 7 bases are a match to TRBD2. The CDR3 runs to 13 residues. The V and J ends lost 5 bases and 1 base, in that order; junction bases with no gene match: 1. Germline values: CDR1 MNHEY, CDR2 SVGEGT. The CDR3 loop reads CASSRLAQETQYF. CDR3 sequence (DNA): TGTGCCAGCAGTCGACTAGCCCAAGAGACCCAGTACTTC.

The chain links TRBV7-3 to TRBJ2-5; possible D gene TRBD2, 7 bases. Germline V gene lookup returns CDR1 SGHTA and CDR2 FQGTGA. V lost 3 bases, J lost 1 base, and 15 bases lay in between. CDR3 length equals 16 residues. CDR3 protein: CASSLSGGGLQETQYF. The CDR3 bases are TGTGCCAGCAGCTTGTCGGGCGGGGGCCTCCAAGAGACCCAGTACTTC.

The V call is TRBV5-5, the J call TRBJ2-3; D is possibly TRBD1 or TRBD2 (6 bases each). The CDR3 has 14 residues. CDR1 is SGHKS and CDR2 is YYEKEE in the germline V gene (reference sequence). V lost 2 bases and J 4 bases, leaving 11 bases between the germline ends. CDR3 sequence reads: CASSFRGPPDTQYF. The DNA of the CDR3 is TGTGCCAGCAGCTTCCGGGGGCCCCCAGATACGCAGTATTTT.

This clonotype has a count of ten or more. V usage is TRBV6-5 and J usage is TRBJ1-5, with 7 bases lining up with TRBD1. CDR1 is MNHEY and CDR2 is SVGAGI in the germline V gene. V lost 6 bases to trimming and J lost 0 bases; unmatched junction nucleotides: 5. This CDR3 region has 15 residues. DNA for the CDR3: TGTGCCAGCAGGAACAGGGGATATAGCAATCAGCCCCAGCATTTT. Protein product: CASRNRGYSNQPQHF.

This clonotype was counted many times. The CDR3 DNA reads TGTGCCAGCAGCTTAGACGCTCCAGGACCCTACGAGCAGTACTTC. Its protein is CASSLDAPGPYEQYF. This chain joins TRBV7-9 and TRBJ2-7; D is ambiguous. Germline V gene sequence: CDR1 SEHNR, CDR2 FQNEAQ (reference sequence). The ends were cut back, 1 base at V and 2 bases at J, with 12 bases in the middle. The CDR3 spans 15 residues.

This clonotype was counted at least ten times. This chain joins TRBV6-5 and TRBJ2-7; TRBD2 matches 11 bases. The junction had 5 bases not matched to a gene; V was cut back by 5 bases and J by 2 bases. The germline V gene has CDR1 MNHEY and CDR2 SVGAGI. The CDR3 loop spans 15 amino acids. The CDR3 nucleotides are TGTGCCAGCAGTCAGACTAGCGGGACAACCTACGAGCAGTACTTC. Its translation: CASSQTSGTTYEQYF.

This clonotype was detected many times. The chain recombines TRBV6-5 with TRBJ2-3; the D call may be TRBD1 or TRBD2 (6 bases each). This CDR3 contains 14 residues. The germline CDR1 and CDR2 sequences are MNHEY and SVGAGI. The germline V and J ends were trimmed by 6 bases and 4 bases, with 14 bases remaining between them. The CDR3 nucleotides are TGTGCCAGCAGCCAAGCCGGGGGCCCAGATACGCAGTATTTT. Its protein is CASSQAGGPDTQYF.

This clonotype came up a few times. The chain uses TRBV7-2 and TRBJ1-6; weak D call: TRBD1 (5 bases). The CDR3 contains 17 residues. The ends were cut back, 4 bases at V and 1 base at J, with 14 bases in the middle. The germline CDR1 and CDR2 sequences are SGHTA and FQGNSA. The CDR3 DNA reads as TGTGCCAGCAGCTCAGACCCGGGGGGGTCCTATAATTCACCCCTCCACTTT. It codes for CASSSDPGGSYNSPLHF. Together with reference TRBV7-2 and TRBJ1-6, the CDR3 gives the full variable domain: GAGVSQSPSNKVTEKGKDVELRCDPISGHTALYWYRQSLGQGLEFLIYFQGNSAPDKSGLPSDRFSAERTGGSVSTLTIQRTQQEDSAVYLCASSSDPGGSYNSPLHFGNGTRLTVT.

The V call is TRBV6-5, the J call TRBJ1-5; D not resolved. In germline, CDR1 is MNHEY, CDR2 SVGAGI. The length of the CDR3 is 13 residues. Trimming cost V 2 bases and J 4 bases, with 6 bases left between them. The CDR3 nucleotides read TGTGCCAGCAGTTACGGGGAAAATCAGCCCCAGCATTTT. Protein sequence: CASSYGENQPQHF.

This clonotype showed up many times. The CDR3 nucleotides read TGTGCCAGCAGCTTAGCGCGCGGGGGGGTCACAGATACGCAGTATTTT. Encoded protein: CASSLARGGVTDTQYF. This chain joins TRBV7-8 and TRBJ2-3, with 9 nucleotides matching TRBD2. This CDR3 comprises 16 residues. CDR1 is SGHVS and CDR2 is FQNEAQ in the germline V gene. Germline trimming cut 0 bases from V and 2 bases from J; bases unmatched to any gene: 3.

This clonotype was counted between two and nine times. The rearrangement links TRBV13 to TRBJ2-4; a possible D gene is TRBD1 (5 bases). V lost 5 bases and J lost 0, with 17 bases in between. Germline assignment: CDR1 PRHDT and CDR2 FYEKMQ (reference sequence). This CDR3 region has 17 residues. As DNA, the CDR3 is TGTGCCAGCAGCCTACTAAGGGGCCAACTAGCCAAAAACATTCAGTACTTC. Its protein product is CASSLLRGQLAKNIQYF.

The chain is built from TRBV7-2 and TRBJ1-6; D gene unclear. The CDR3 consists of 14 residues. Per the germline V gene, CDR1 is SGHTA and CDR2 is FQGNSA. V lost 5 bases, J lost 10 bases, and 15 bases lay in between. The CDR3 protein is CASSPDGLLSPLHF. CDR3 sequence (DNA): TGTGCCAGCAGCCCGGACGGACTCCTGTCACCCCTCCACTTT.

This clonotype was seen ten or more times. This chain links TRBV9 with TRBJ1-2, with a weak D call TRBD1 (5 bases). This CDR3 has 14 residues. V was clipped by 0 bases and J by 1 base, with 7 bases between them. Germline V gene data show CDR1 as SGDLS and CDR2 as YYNGEE. The CDR3, as DNA: TGTGCCAGCAGCGTAGAACAGGATAACTATGGCTACACCTTC. It yields the protein CASSVEQDNYGYTF.

The table lists this clonotype with many counts. The chain combines TRBV6-6 with TRBJ1-5; D is perhaps TRBD1 (5 bases). The CDR3 has 15 amino acids. Trimming pared 6 bases from V and 3 bases from J, leaving 15 bases between. Germline V gene sequence: CDR1 MNHNY, CDR2 SVGAGI (reference sequence). CDR3 sequence reads: CASSSRDGVNQPQHF. The CDR3 bases are TGTGCCAGCAGCTCCCGGGACGGCGTCAATCAGCCCCAGCATTTT.

This clonotype was observed a few times. The DNA for the CDR3 is TGTGCCAGCAGTGCGGACTTTTACAATGAGCAGTTCTTC. This translates into CASSADFYNEQFF. This chain connects TRBV25-1 to TRBJ2-1, with a weak D call TRBD2 (5 bases). The V gene's germline CDR1 is MGHDK and CDR2 SYGVNS. Trimming took 4 bases from V and 4 from J, leaving 8 bases between them. The CDR3 totals 13 residues.

At least ten counts were recorded for this clonotype. The rearrangement links TRBV7-2 to TRBJ1-1; D is uncertain. Germline values: CDR1 SGHTA, CDR2 FQGNSA. The V and J ends lost 1 base and 1 base respectively, with 4 bases between them. The CDR3 is 13 amino acids. CDR3 region: CASSLVWNTEAFF. The CDR3, as DNA: TGTGCCAGCAGCTTAGTGTGGAACACTGAAGCTTTCTTT.

V is TRBV6-2 or TRBV6-3 and J is TRBJ1-5; tentative D call: TRBD1 (5 bases). Germline V lookup: CDR1 MNHEY, CDR2 SVGEGT. The CDR3 loop spans 17 amino acids. V lost 0 bases, J lost 9 bases, and 21 bases lay in between. The CDR3: CASSYSARERNFGPQHF. DNA of the CDR3: TGTGCCAGCAGTTACTCTGCCAGGGAAAGGAATTTCGGGCCCCAGCATTTT.

The V and J genes are TRBV6-5 and TRBJ2-5; 13 bases are a match to TRBD2. This CDR3 region has 15 residues. Germline V gene data show CDR1 as MNHEY and CDR2 as SVGAGI. V dropped 6 bases and J dropped 4; count of bases not matched to a gene: 5. CDR3 nucleotide sequence: TGTGCCAGCAGCTATGGGACTAGCGGGGTAGAGACCCAGTACTTC. Residues: CASSYGTSGVETQYF.

A few counts support this clonotype. The CDR3 bases are TGTGCCAGCAGCCAAACGAGGGAAGGTTCACCCCTCCACTTT. It encodes CASSQTREGSPLHF. This chain links TRBV4-2 with TRBJ1-6; no definite D call. The V end lost 2 bases, the J end lost 9 bases, and 11 bases lay between the germline ends. The CDR3 has 14 amino acids. Germline assignment: CDR1 LGHNA and CDR2 YNFKEQ.

A few counts support this clonotype. The rearrangement links TRBV7-6 to TRBJ1-5, with D uncertain. The V end lost 1 base, the J end lost 6 bases, and 7 bases lay between the germline ends. The germline CDR1 and CDR2 sequences are SGHVS and FNYEAQ. This CDR3 comprises 13 residues. CDR3 loop: CASSLGYRQPQHF. In DNA, the CDR3 is TGTGCCAGCAGCTTAGGGTATCGTCAGCCCCAGCATTTT.

The chain employs TRBV6-2 or TRBV6-3 and TRBJ2-5, with D maybe TRBD2 (5 bases). V dropped 8 bases and J dropped 5 bases, with 18 bases sitting between them. The CDR3 extends over 14 amino acids. Germline V gene lookup returns CDR1 MNHEY and CDR2 SVGEGT. Written as DNA, the CDR3 is TGTGCCAGCGGGCGTCGAGGGCTAAGGGAGACCCAGTACTTC. Its translation is CASGRRGLRETQYF.

CDR3 DNA sequence: TGTGCCAGCAGCTTAGGAGGGAGGCACGAGCAGTACTTC. It translates to CASSLGGRHEQYF. The chain combines TRBV27 with TRBJ2-7, with D possibly being TRBD2 (6 bases). The germline V gene encodes CDR1 MNHEY and CDR2 SMNVEV (reference sequence). V lost 6 bases to trimming and J lost 5 bases, with 14 bases between them. The CDR3 runs to 13 residues.

Only a few counts were recorded for this clonotype. The rearrangement uses TRBV12-3 or TRBV12-4 and TRBJ2-3; 8 bases fit TRBD1. V trimming: 7 bases; J trimming: 0 bases; junction bases outside the gene matches: 3. The CDR3 has 14 residues. Here the CDR3 reads CASTRDRSTDTQYF. CDR3 sequence (DNA): TGTGCCAGCACCCGGGACAGGAGCACAGATACGCAGTATTTT.

This clonotype has just a few counts. V is TRBV3-1 and J is TRBJ1-5, with D uncertain. Trimming removed 2 bases from V and 4 bases from J, with 9 bases in between. The CDR3 contains 14 residues. CDR1 LGHDT and CDR2 YNNKEL come from the germline V gene (reference sequence). CDR3 residues: CASSQIPTNQPQHF. CDR3 coding DNA: TGTGCCAGCAGCCAAATCCCAACAAATCAGCCCCAGCATTTT.

This clonotype was recorded a few times. This chain connects TRBV10-3 to TRBJ2-1, with TRBD2 matching 10 bases. Losses at the gene ends were 1 base for V and 1 base for J; bases not matched to a gene: 1. The CDR3 has 16 amino acids. Germline CDR1 and CDR2: ENHRY and SYGVKD. CDR3 sequence reads: CAISELAGGSYNEQFF. CDR3 DNA sequence: TGTGCCATCAGTGAGTTAGCGGGGGGTTCCTACAATGAGCAGTTCTTC.

This clonotype turned up a few times. The chain combines TRBV5-1 with TRBJ2-3, with TRBD2 matching over 11 bases. This CDR3 has 17 amino acids. Germline loops: CDR1 SGHRS, CDR2 YFSETQ. Germline trimming cut 0 bases from V and 2 bases from J; bases unmatched to any gene: 5. DNA for the CDR3: TGCGCCAGCAGCTTGGCGGGACTAGCGGTTTCCACAGATACGCAGTATTTT. Translated: CASSLAGLAVSTDTQYF.

The chain links TRBV2 to TRBJ1-4; no definite D call. Trimming took off 5 bases at V and 8 bases at J, with 3 bases between the two ends. Germline V gene sequence: CDR1 SNHLY, CDR2 FYNNEI. This CDR3 has 10 residues. The CDR3 DNA sequence: TGTGCCAGCAGTAGGGAAAAACTGTTTTTT. Protein product: CASSREKLFF.

The rearrangement uses TRBV15 and TRBJ2-7, with 11 bases matching TRBD1. CDR1 LNHNV and CDR2 YYDKDF come from the germline V gene (reference sequence). The CDR3 runs to 16 residues. Trimming removed 4 bases from V and 3 bases from J; junction bases left unmatched: 8. CDR3 sequence reads: CATSKGGTGGSYEQYF. The CDR3 bases are TGTGCCACCAGCAAAGGAGGGACAGGGGGAAGCTACGAGCAGTACTTC.

The rearrangement links TRBV5-1 to TRBJ2-7, with TRBD1 identical over 9 bases. This CDR3 spans 13 amino acids. Per the germline V gene, CDR1 is SGHRS and CDR2 is YFSETQ. The V gene end was trimmed by 2 bases and the J gene end by 6 bases; junction bases not matched to a gene: 3. The CDR3 sequence: CASSLTGGIEQYF. The CDR3 region has the DNA TGCGCCAGCAGCTTAACAGGGGGCATCGAGCAGTACTTC.

This clonotype has only a few counts. CDR3 sequence reads: CASKVQYYSSSTDTQYF. CDR3 in DNA: TGTGCCAGCAAGGTGCAGTACTATTCCTCTAGCACAGATACGCAGTATTTT. The J gene is TRBJ2-3, the V gene TRBV2; D is unresolved. Germline V gene data show CDR1 as SNHLY and CDR2 as FYNNEI. This CDR3 has 17 amino acids. V was trimmed by 7 bases and J by 0 bases, leaving 20 bases between them.